Described below is a single TCR beta chain sequence and its context. Its antigen is as yet unknown. TCRdb called the reads again in MiXCR, with one record for every CDR3 protein. The sample lists fewer than 250,000 distinct CDR3 sequences; 9% to 15% were seen once. These data are taken from a study of T cell repertoires in cytomegalovirus infection. Looking at the study overall: In public TCR beta signatures, there were indications of both CMV infection and matching HLA type. Study findings and constraints: Totalled public TCR beta family frequency picked out people who carried CMV plus the relevant HLA. HLA-C-restricted, CMV-specific TCR beta clonotypes were dominant ex vivo.

Looked up from germline, CDR1 is SGHAT and CDR2 is FQNNGV. The CDR3 runs to 15 residues. The V end was cut by 5 bases, the J end by 5 bases, with 15 bases between. This chain uses TRBV11-2 with TRBJ2-2; D tentatively fits TRBD1 or TRBD2 (5 bases each). This TCR derives from a human donor in good health (CMV status not recorded). Some clones in this sample may be carry-over from other donors' samples. The sequencing sample was made of PBMCs. The CDR3 spells CASSQRGAGTGELFF. Written as DNA, the CDR3 is TGTGCCAGCAGCCAGCGAGGGGCGGGTACCGGGGAGCTGTTTTTT.